This T cell receptor beta chain is drawn from a study of blood T cell repertoires in COVID-19. This CDR3 spans 16 amino acids. Germline V gives CDR1 MGHRA, CDR2 YSYEKL. J lost 6 bases, V lost 4 bases, and 10 bases had no gene match. Repertoires were generated with immunoSEQ multiplex PCR, while TCRdb's copy carries only in-frame clones and drops some. Found here are tens of thousands of clones, approximately 79% of them singletons; the top ten hold roughly 15%. This receptor was taken from a woman older than 75 with active or convalescent COVID-19. The V gene is TRBV4-1, the J gene TRBJ1-5, with 9 bases lining up with TRBD1. Sequenced input: peripheral blood. The CDR3 is CASSREGTGRVQPQHF. CDR3 DNA: TGCGCCAGCAGCCGCGAGGGGACAGGGAGGGTTCAGCCCCAGCATTTT.